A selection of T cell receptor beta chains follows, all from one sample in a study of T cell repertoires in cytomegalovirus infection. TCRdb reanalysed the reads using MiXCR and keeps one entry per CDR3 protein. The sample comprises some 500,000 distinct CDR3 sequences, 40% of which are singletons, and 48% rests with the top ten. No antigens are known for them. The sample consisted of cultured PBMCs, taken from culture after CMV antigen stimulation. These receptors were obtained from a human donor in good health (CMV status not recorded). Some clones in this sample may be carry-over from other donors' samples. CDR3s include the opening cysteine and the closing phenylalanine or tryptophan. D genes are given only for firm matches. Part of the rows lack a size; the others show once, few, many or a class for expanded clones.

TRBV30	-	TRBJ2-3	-	TGTGCCTGGAGCTTGTTAGCGGTTACCACAGATACGCAGTATTTT	CAWSLLAVTTDTQYF
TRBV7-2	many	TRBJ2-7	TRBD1	TGTGCCAGCAGCTTAGGGGGGGGACAGGGAATAGCCTACGAGCAGTACTTC	CASSLGGGQGIAYEQYF
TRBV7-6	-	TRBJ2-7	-	TGTGCCAGCAGCTTTTCTGTAACCTCCTACGAGCAGTACTTC	CASSFSVTSYEQYF
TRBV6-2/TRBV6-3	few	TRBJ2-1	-	TGTGCCAGCAGTTTTGATTGGGGAGTGCATGAGCAGTTCTTC	CASSFDWGVHEQFF
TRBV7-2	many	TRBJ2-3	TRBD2	TGTGCCAGCAGCTTAGGGCTAGCGGTCACAGATACGCAGTATTTT	CASSLGLAVTDTQYF
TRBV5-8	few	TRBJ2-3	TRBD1	TGTGCCAGCAGCCCTCGGGACAGGATCACAGATACGCAGTATTTT	CASSPRDRITDTQYF
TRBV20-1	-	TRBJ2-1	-	TGCAGTGCTAGTCCCTACAATGAGCAGTTCTTC	CSASPYNEQFF
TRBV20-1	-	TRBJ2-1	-	TGCAGTGCTAGAGGTCGCGGTGAGCAGTTCTTC	CSARGRGEQFF
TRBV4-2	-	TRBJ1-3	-	TGTGCCAGCAGCCAACCATTTTCGGATAGGGCTGGAAACACCATATATTTT	CASSQPFSDRAGNTIYF
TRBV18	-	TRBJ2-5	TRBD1	TGTGCCAGCTCACCAAACGGACAGGTCGGGGAGACCCAGTACTTC	CASSPNGQVGETQYF
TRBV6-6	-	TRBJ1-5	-	TGTGCCGGCAGTTACCGGACAGAATATCAGCCCCAGCATTTT	CAGSYRTEYQPQHF
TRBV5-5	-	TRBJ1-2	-	TGTGCCAGCAGCCTGGGACATCGGGAGAACTATGGCTACACCTTC	CASSLGHRENYGYTF
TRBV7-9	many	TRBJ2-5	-	TGTGCCAGCAGCAACCTCAACCAGGGTGAAGAGACCCAGTACTTC	CASSNLNQGEETQYF
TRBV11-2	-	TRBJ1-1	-	TGTGCCAGCAGAAAAATCGTGGTGAACACTGAAGCTTTCTTT	CASRKIVVNTEAFF
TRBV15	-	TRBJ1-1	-	TGTGCCACCAGCAGAGTTGGCGGATACACTGAAGCTTTCTTT	CATSRVGGYTEAFF
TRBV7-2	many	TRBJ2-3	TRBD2	TGTGCCAGCAGCTTCGCGGGAGGGGATAAATCCCAGTATTTT	CASSFAGGDKSQYF
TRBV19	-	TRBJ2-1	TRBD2	TGTGCCAGTAGCGGGACTAGCGGGATTACTTCTGGTTCGTTCTTC	CASSGTSGITSGSFF
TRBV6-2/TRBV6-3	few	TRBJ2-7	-	TGTGCCAGCAGAAGGGTCGTTGGTGCAGGCGAGCAGTACTTC	CASRRVVGAGEQYF
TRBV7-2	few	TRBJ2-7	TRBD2	TGTGCCAGCAGCTTAGCTAGCGGGAGAGGTCCCTACGAGCAGTACTTC	CASSLASGRGPYEQYF
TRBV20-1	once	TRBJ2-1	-	TGCAGTGCCCCAAACCCGGGAGGCGGGGGCGTCAATGAGCAGTTCTTC	CSAPNPGGGGVNEQFF
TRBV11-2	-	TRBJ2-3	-	TGTGCCAGCAGTCACCCGGGACCTACGGATACGCAGTATTTT	CASSHPGPTDTQYF
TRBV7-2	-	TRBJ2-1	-	TGTGCCAGCAGCTTAGCGCTGGGGGGGGGGCCGTCCTACAATGAGCAGTTCTTC	CASSLALGGGPSYNEQFF
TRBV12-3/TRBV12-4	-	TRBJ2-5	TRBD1	TGTGCCAGCAGCATAGACAGGGGACAAGAGACCCAGTACTTC	CASSIDRGQETQYF
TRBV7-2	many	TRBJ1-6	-	TGTGCCAGCAGCTTAGATGGGTTTTCCTATAATTCACCCCTCCACTTT	CASSLDGFSYNSPLHF
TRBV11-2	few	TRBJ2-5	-	TGTGCCAGCCACCGAGGGGCACAAGAGACCCAGTACTTC	CASHRGAQETQYF
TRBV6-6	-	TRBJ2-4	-	TGTGCCAGCAGGGGGCTCGGACGGAGGAAAAACATTCAGTACTTC	CASRGLGRRKNIQYF
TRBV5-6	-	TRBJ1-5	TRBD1	TGTGCCAGCAGGGCCAGGGGGGCCAATCAGCCCCAGCATTTT	CASRARGANQPQHF
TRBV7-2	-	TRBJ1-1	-	TGTGCCAGCAGCCTTTGGCAGGGGCGGTCGAACACTGAAGCTTTCTTT	CASSLWQGRSNTEAFF
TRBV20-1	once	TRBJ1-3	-	TGCAGTGCTAGAGATGGTGGTAAATTCTCTGGAAACACCATATATTTT	CSARDGGKFSGNTIYF
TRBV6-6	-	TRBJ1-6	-	TGTGCCAGCAGTGTGTGGCGTGGATCAGATAATTCACCCCTCCACTTT	CASSVWRGSDNSPLHF
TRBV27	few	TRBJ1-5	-	TGTGCCAGCACCCCGATGGGCCCGAATCAGCCCCAGCATTTT	CASTPMGPNQPQHF
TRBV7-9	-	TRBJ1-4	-	TGTGCCAGCGGACGATCGGGGGTGGATGAAAAACTGTTTTTT	CASGRSGVDEKLFF
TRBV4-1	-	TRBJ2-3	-	TGCGCCAGCAGCCGGACTGCCGTGGATACGCAGTATTTT	CASSRTAVDTQYF
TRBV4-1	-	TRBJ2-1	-	TGCGCCAGCAGCCAAATAAACAATGAGCAGTTCTTC	CASSQINNEQFF
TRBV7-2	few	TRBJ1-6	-	TGTGCCAGCAGCTTAGCAGCTTCCATTCGGGGCTCACCCCTCCACTTT	CASSLAASIRGSPLHF
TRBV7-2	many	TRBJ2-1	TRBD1	TGTGCCAGCAGCTTGTCCGGGACAGGGCACAATGAGCAGTTCTTC	CASSLSGTGHNEQFF
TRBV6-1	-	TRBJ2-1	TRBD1	TGTGCCAGCAGTGATAAGGGGGCAATCTACAATGAGCAGTTCTTC	CASSDKGAIYNEQFF
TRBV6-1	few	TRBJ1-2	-	TGTGCCAGCAGTGAAGGGCTATACTATGGCTACACCTTC	CASSEGLYYGYTF
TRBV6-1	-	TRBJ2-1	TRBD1	TGTGCCAGCAGGACAGGGGCCATTTGGGGGTTCTTC	CASRTGAIWGFF
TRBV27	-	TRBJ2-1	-	TGTGCCAGCACTACTAGCTCAGGGGAGCAGTTCTTC	CASTTSSGEQFF
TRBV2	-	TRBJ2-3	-	TGTGCCAGCAGGGTTGCAGATACGCAGTATTTT	CASRVADTQYF
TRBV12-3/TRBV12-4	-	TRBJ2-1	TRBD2	TGTGCCAGCAGTTCAGCGGGGGGCTACAATGAGCAGTTCTTC	CASSSAGGYNEQFF
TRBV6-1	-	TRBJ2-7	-	TGTGCCAGCACCCGAGGAGGGGCCTACGAGCAGTACTTC	CASTRGGAYEQYF
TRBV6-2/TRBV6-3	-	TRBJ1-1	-	TGTGCCAGCATTAACCCGAACACTGAAGCTTTCTTT	CASINPNTEAFF
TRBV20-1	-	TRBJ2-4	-	TGCAGTGCTAGAGATGGTAGACTAGCCAAAAACATTCAGTACTTC	CSARDGRLAKNIQYF
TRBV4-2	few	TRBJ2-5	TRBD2	TGTGCCAGCAGCCCAACCTTTGGGGCGGGGGAAGAGACCCAGTACTTC	CASSPTFGAGEETQYF
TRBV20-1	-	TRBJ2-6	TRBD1	TGCAGTGCTAGAGAAACCGGGACAGGGGGCTCTGGGGCCAACGTCCTGACTTTC	CSARETGTGGSGANVLTF
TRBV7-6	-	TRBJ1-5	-	TGTGCCAGCAGCGCCCTTGGGCCCCAGCATTTT	CASSALGPQHF
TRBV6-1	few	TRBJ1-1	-	TGTGCCAGCAGTGAAGTCGGCAGCTACACTGAAGCTTTCTTT	CASSEVGSYTEAFF
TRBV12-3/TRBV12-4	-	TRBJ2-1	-	TGTGCCAGCAGTCCTCGATCTAGAGGGGACAATGAGCAGTTCTTC	CASSPRSRGDNEQFF
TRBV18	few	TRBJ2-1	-	TGTGCCAGCTCACCAAGTCAGGGTTTCTACAATGAGCAGTTCTTC	CASSPSQGFYNEQFF
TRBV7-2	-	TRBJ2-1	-	TGTGCCAGCAGCTTAGAGGGGGGCCCCTACAATGAGCAGTTCTTC	CASSLEGGPYNEQFF
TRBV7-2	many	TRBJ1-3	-	TGTGCCAGCAGCGATTACAGCTCTGGAAACACCATATATTTT	CASSDYSSGNTIYF
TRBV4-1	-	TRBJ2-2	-	TGCGCCAGCAGCCCCCAAGGGGGCGGGGAGCTGTTTTTT	CASSPQGGGELFF